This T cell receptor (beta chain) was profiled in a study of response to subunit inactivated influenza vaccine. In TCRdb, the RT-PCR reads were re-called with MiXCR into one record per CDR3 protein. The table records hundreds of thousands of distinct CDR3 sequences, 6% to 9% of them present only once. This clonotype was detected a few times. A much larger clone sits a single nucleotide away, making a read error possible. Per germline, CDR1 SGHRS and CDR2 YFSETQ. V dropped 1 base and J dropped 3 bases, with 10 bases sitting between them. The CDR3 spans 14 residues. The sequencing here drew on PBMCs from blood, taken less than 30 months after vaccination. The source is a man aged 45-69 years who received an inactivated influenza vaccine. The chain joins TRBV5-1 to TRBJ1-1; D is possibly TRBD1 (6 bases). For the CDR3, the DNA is TGCGCCAGCAGCTTGTACAGGGCCGACACTGAAGCTTTCTTT. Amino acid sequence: CASSLYRADTEAFF.